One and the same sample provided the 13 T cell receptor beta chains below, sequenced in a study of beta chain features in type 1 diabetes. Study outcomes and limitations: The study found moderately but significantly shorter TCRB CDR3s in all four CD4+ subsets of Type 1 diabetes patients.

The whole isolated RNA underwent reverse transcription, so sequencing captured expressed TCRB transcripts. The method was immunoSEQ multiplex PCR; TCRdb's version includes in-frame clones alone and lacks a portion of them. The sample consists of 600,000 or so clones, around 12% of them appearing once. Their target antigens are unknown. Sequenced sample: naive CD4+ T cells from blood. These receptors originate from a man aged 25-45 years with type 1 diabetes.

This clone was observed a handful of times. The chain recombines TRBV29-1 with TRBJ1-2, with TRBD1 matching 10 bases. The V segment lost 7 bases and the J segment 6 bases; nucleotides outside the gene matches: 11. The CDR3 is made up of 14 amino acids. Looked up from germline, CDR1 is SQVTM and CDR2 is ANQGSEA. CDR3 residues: CSARQGAGGNGYTF. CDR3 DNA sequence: TGCAGCGCCCGACAGGGGGCGGGAGGCAATGGCTACACCTTC.

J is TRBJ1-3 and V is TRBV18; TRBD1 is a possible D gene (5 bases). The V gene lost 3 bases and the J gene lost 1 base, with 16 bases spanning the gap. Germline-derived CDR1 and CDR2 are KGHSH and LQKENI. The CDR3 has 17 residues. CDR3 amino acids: CASSPRGRDSSGNTIYF. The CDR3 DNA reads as TGTGCCAGCTCACCTCGGGGAAGGGACTCATCTGGAAACACCATATATTTT.

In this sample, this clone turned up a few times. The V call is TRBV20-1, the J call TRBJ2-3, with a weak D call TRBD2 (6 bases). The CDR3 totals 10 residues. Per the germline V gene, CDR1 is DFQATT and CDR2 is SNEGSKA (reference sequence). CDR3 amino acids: CGGRPDTQYF. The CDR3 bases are TGCGGAGGGCGCCCAGATACGCAGTATTTT.

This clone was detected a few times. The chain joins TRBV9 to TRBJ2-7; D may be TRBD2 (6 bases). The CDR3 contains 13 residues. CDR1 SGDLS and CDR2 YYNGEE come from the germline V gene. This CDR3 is CAGTPPEVYEQYF. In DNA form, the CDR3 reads TGTGCGGGGACTCCCCCAGAGGTCTACGAGCAGTACTTC.

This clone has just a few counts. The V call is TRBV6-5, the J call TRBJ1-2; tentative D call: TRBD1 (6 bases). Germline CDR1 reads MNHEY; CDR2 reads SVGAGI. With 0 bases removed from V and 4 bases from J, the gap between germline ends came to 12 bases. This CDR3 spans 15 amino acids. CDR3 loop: CASSYSAGASYGYTF. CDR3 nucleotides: TGTGCCAGCAGTTACTCGGCAGGGGCCTCCTATGGCTACACCTTC.

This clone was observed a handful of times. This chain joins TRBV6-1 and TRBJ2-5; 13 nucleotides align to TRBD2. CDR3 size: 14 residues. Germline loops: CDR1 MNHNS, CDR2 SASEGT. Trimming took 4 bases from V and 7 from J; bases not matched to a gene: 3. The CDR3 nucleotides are TGTGCCAGCAGTGTTCGACTAGCGGGGGGGACCCAGTACTTC. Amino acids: CASSVRLAGGTQYF.

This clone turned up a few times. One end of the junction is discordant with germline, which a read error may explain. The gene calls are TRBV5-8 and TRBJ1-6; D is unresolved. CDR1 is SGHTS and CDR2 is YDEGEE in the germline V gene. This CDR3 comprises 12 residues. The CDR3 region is CASRLDGRALHF. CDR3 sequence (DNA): TGTGCCAGCAGGTTGGACGGGAGGGCCCTCCACTTT.

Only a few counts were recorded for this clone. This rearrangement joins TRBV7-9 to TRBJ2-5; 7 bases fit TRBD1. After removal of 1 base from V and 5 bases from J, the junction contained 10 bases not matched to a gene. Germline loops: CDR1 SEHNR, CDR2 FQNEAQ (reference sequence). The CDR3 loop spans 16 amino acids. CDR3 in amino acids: CASSLGTSTGLETQYF. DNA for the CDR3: TGTGCCAGCAGCTTAGGGACCTCGACAGGGTTGGAGACCCAGTACTTC.

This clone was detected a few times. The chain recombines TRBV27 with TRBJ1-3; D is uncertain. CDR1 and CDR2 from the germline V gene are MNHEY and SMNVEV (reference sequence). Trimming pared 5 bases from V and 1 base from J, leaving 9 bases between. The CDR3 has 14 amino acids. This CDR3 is CASSLHGSGNTIYF. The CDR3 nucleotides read TGTGCCAGCAGTCTCCACGGATCTGGAAACACCATATATTTT.

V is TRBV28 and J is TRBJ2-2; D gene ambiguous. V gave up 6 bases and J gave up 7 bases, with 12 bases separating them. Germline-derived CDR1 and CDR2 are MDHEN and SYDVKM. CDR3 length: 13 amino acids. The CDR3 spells CASSAPPSGELFF. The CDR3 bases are TGTGCCAGCAGCGCCCCACCGAGCGGGGAGCTGTTTTTT.

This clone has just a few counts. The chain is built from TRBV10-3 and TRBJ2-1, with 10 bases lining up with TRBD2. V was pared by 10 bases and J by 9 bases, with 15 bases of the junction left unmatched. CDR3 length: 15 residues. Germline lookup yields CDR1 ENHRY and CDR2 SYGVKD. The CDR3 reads CASLGLAGALGEQFF. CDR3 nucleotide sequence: TGTGCCAGCCTGGGGCTAGCGGGGGCCCTCGGTGAGCAGTTCTTC.

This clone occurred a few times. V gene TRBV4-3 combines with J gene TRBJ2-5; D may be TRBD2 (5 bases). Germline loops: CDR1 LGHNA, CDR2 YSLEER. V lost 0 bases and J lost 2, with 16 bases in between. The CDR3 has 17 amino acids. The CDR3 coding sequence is TGCGCCAGCAGCCAAGATTACGGACTGGCGATGCAAGAGACCCAGTACTTC. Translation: CASSQDYGLAMQETQYF.

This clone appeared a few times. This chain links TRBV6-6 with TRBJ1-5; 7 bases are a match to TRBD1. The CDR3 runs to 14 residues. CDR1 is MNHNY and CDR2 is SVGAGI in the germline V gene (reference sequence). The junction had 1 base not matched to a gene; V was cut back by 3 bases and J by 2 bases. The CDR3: CASSYGTGNQPQHF. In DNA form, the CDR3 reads TGTGCCAGCAGTTATGGGACAGGCAATCAGCCCCAGCATTTT.